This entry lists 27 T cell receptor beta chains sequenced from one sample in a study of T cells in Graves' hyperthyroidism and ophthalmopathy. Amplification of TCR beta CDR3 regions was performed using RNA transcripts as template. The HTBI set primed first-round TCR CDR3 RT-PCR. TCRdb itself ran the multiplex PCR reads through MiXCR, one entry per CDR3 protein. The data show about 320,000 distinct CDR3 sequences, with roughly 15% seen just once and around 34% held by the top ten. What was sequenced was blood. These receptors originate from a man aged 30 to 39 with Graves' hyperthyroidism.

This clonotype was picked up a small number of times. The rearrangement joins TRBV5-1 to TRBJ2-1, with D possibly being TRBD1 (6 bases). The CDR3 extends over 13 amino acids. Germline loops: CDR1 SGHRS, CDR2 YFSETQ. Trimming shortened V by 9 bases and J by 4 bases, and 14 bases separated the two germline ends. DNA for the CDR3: TGCGCCACCCGGTTGGACAGATACAATGAGCAGTTCTTC. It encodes CATRLDRYNEQFF. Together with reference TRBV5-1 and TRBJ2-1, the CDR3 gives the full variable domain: KAGVTQTPRYLIKTRGQQVTLSCSPISGHRSVSWYQQTPGQGLQFLFEYFSETQRNKGNFPGRFSGRQFSNSRSEMNVSTLELGDSALYLCATRLDRYNEQFFGPGTRLTVL.

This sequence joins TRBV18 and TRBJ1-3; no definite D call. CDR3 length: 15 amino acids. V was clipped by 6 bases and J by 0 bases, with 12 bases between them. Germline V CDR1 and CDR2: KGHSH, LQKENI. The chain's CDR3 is CASSRGEDSGNTIYF. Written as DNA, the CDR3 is TGTGCCAGCTCCCGTGGGGAAGACTCTGGAAACACCATATATTTT.

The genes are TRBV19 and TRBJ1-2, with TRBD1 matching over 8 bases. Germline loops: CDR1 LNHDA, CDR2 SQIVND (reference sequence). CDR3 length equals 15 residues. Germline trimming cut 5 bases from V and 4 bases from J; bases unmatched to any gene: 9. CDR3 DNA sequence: TGTGCCAGTAGTCCCGGGACAGGCGGAACCTATGGCTACACCTTC. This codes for CASSPGTGGTYGYTF.

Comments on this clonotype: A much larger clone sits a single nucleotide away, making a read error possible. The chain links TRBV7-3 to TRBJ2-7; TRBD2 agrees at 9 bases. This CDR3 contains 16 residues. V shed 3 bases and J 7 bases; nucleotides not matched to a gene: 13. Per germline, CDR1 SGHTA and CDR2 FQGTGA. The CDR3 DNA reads TGTGCCAGCAGCTTCGTACTAGCGGGTCAACTTGGGGAGCAGTACTTC. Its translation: CASSFVLAGQLGEQYF.

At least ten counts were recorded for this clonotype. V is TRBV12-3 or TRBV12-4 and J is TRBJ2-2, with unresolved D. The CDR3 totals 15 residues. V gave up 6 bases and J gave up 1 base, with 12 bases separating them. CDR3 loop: CASRVVSWNTGELFF. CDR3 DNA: TGTGCCAGCAGAGTGGTTAGCTGGAACACCGGGGAGCTGTTTTTT.

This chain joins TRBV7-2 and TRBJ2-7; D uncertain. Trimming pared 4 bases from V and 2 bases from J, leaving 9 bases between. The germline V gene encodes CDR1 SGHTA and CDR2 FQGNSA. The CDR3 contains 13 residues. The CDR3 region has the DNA TGTGCCAGCAGCTCCTTTAGGACCTACGAGCAGTACTTC. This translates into CASSSFRTYEQYF.

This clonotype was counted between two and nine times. DNA for the CDR3: TGTGCCAGCCTGGGGGCAGGGGGCACAGATACGCAGTATTTT. This sequence encodes CASLGAGGTDTQYF. The chain links TRBV6-1 to TRBJ2-3, with D perhaps matching TRBD1 (6 bases). Trimming cost V 8 bases and J 1 base, with 13 bases left between them. From germline, CDR1 is MNHNS and CDR2 SASEGT. The CDR3 length is 14 residues.

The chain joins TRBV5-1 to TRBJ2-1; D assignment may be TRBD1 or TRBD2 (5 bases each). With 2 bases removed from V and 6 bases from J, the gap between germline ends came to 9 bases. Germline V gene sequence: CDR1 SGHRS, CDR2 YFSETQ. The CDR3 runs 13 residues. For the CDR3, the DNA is TGCGCCAGCAGCTTCGGGGCCCCCAATGAGCAGTTCTTC. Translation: CASSFGAPNEQFF.

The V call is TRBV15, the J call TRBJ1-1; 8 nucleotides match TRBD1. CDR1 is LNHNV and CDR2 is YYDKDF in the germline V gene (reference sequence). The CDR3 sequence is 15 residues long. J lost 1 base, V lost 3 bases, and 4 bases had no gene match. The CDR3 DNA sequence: TGTGCCACCAGCAGGGACAGGGTAGAGAACACTGAAGCTTTCTTT. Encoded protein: CATSRDRVENTEAFF.

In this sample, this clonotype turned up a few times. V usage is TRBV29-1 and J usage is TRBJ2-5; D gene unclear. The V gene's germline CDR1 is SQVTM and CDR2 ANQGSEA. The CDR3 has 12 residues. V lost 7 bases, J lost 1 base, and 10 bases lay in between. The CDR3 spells CSALGFQETQYF. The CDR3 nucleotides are TGCAGCGCCCTGGGCTTCCAAGAGACCCAGTACTTC.

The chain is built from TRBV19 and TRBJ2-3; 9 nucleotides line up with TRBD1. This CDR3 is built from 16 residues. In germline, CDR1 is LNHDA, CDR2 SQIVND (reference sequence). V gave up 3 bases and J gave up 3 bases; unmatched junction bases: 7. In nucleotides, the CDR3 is TGTGCCAGTAGTATCACCCCGGGACAGGGTACAGATACGCAGTATTTT. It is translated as CASSITPGQGTDTQYF.

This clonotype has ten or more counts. CDR3 protein: CASSLGQGGNEQFF. The CDR3 bases are TGTGCCAGCAGCTTAGGACAGGGGGGGAATGAGCAGTTCTTC. V is TRBV7-3 and J is TRBJ2-1, with 10 nucleotides matching TRBD1. This CDR3 is 14 amino acids long. The V segment lost 2 bases and the J segment 7 bases; nucleotides outside the gene matches: 2. Germline CDR1 reads SGHTA; CDR2 reads FQGTGA.

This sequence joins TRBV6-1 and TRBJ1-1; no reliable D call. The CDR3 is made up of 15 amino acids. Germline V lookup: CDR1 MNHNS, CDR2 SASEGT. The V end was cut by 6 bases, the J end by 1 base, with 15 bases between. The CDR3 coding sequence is TGTGCCAGCAGGACCCACGGGAGAGAGAACACTGAAGCTTTCTTT. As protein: CASRTHGRENTEAFF.

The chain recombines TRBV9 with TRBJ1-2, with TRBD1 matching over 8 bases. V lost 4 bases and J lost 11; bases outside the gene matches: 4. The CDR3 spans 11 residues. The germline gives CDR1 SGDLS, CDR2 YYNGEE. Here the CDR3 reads CASSFGDRYTF. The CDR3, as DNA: TGTGCCAGCAGCTTCGGGGACAGGTACACCTTC.

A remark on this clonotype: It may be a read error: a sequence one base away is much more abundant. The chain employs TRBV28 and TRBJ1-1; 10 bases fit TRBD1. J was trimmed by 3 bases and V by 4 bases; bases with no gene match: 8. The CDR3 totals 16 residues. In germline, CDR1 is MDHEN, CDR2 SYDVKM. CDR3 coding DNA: TGTGCCAGCAGTTCCGGGACAGGGGCCTGGGACACTGAAGCTTTCTTT. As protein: CASSSGTGAWDTEAFF.

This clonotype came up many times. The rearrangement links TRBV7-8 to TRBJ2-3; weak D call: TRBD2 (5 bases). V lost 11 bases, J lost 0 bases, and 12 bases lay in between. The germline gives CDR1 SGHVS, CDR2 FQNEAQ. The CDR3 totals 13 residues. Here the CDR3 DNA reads TGTGCCCATCGCCGGGAAAGCACAGATACGCAGTATTTT. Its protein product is CAHRRESTDTQYF.

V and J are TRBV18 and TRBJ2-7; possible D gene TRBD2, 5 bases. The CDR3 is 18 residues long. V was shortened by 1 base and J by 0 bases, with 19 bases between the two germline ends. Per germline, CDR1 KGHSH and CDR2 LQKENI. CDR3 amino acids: CASSPRFSGMESSYEQYF. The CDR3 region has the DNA TGTGCCAGCTCACCACGCTTCAGCGGCATGGAGAGCTCCTACGAGCAGTACTTC.

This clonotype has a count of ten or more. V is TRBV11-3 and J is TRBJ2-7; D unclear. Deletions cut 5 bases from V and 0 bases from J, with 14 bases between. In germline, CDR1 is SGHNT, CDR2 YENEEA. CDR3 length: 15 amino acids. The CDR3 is CASSRTGANSYEQYF. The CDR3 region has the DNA TGTGCCAGCAGCCGGACGGGCGCCAACTCCTACGAGCAGTACTTC.

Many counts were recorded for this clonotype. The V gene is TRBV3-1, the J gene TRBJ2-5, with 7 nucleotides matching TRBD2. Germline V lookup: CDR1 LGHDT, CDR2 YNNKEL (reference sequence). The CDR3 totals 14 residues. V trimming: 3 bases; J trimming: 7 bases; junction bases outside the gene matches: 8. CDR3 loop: CASSHASGVATQYF. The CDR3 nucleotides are TGTGCCAGCAGCCATGCTAGCGGAGTAGCGACCCAGTACTTC.

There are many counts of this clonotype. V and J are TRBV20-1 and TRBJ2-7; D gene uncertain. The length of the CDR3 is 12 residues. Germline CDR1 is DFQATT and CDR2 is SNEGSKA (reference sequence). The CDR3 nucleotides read TGCAGCGGGCTTTCATTGGGCGACGAGCAGTACTTC. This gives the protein CSGLSLGDEQYF.

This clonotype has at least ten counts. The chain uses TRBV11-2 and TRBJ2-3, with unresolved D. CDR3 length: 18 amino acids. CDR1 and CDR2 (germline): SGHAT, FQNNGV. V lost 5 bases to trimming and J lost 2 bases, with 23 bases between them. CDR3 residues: CASSEDPALVENTDTQYF. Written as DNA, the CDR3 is TGTGCCAGCAGCGAAGACCCGGCGCTTGTAGAGAACACAGATACGCAGTATTTT. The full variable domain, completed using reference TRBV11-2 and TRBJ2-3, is EAGVAQSPRYKIIEKRQSVAFWCNPISGHATLYWYQQILGQGPKLLIQFQNNGVVDDSQLPKDRFSAERLKGVDSTLKIQPAKLEDSAVYLCASSEDPALVENTDTQYFGPGTRLTVL.

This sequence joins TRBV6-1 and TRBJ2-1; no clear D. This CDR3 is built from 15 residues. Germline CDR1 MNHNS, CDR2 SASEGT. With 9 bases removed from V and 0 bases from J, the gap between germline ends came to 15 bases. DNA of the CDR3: TGTGCCAGTAAACGATCCACGAGCTCCTACAATGAGCAGTTCTTC. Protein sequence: CASKRSTSSYNEQFF.

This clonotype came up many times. The CDR3 here is CASSSGRLRHF. CDR3 sequence (DNA): TGTGCCAGCAGTTCGGGACGGTTGCGGCATTTT. The chain combines TRBV28 with TRBJ1-5; tentative D call: TRBD1 (5 bases). Germline V gene data show CDR1 as MDHEN and CDR2 as SYDVKM. This CDR3 has 11 amino acids. The V end was cut by 4 bases, the J end by 15 bases, with 13 bases between.

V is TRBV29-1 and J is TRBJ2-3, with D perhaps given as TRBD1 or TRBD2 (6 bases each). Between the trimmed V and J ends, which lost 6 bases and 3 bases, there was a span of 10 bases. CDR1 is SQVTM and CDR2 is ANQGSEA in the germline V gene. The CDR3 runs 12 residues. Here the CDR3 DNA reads TGCAGCGTCCAGGGGAGGACAGATACGCAGTATTTT. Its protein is CSVQGRTDTQYF.

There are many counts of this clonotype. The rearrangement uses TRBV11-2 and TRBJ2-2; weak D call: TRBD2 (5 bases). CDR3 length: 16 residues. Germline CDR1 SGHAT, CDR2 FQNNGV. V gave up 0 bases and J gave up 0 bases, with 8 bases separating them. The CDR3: CASSLDSGTNTGELFF. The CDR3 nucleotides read TGTGCCAGCAGCTTAGATTCGGGGACGAACACCGGGGAGCTGTTTTTT.

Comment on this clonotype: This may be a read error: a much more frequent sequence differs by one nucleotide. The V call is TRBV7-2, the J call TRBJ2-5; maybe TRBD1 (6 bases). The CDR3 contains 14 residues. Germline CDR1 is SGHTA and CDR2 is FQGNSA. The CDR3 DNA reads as TGTGCCAGCAGCTTTCAGGGGTCCCAAGAGACCCAGTGCTTC. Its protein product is CASSFQGSQETQCF.

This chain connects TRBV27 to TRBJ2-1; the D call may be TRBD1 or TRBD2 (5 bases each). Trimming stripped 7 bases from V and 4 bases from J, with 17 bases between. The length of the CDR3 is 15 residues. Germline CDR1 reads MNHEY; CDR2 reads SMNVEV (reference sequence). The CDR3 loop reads CASIFSRDGYNEQFF. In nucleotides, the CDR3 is TGTGCCAGCATCTTCAGTCGGGACGGATACAATGAGCAGTTCTTC.